This passage covers 18 T cell receptor beta chains from one sample sequenced in a study of blood T cell repertoires in COVID-19. Sequenced by immunoSEQ multiplex PCR; TCRdb stores in-frame clones only, minus some. The sample has 390,000 or so clones, around 92% seen once. The sample comprised peripheral blood. The origin of the receptors is a young woman with COVID-19, enrolled during active disease.

The rearrangement joins TRBV6-1 to TRBJ2-3; 8 bases match TRBD1. The CDR3 sequence is 16 residues long. Germline CDR1 is MNHNS and CDR2 is SASEGT. The V and J ends lost 2 bases and 4 bases, in that order; junction bases with no gene match: 8. The CDR3 sequence: CASSETGYRGSDTQYF. The CDR3 coding sequence is TGTGCCAGCAGTGAAACTGGGTACAGGGGGTCAGATACGCAGTATTTT.

This clone was counted a few times. V and J are TRBV29-1 and TRBJ2-2; 7 positions match TRBD2. J lost 3 bases, V lost 4 bases, and 2 bases had no gene match. Germline-derived CDR1 and CDR2 are SQVTM and ANQGSEA. The CDR3 consists of 13 residues. Here the CDR3 DNA reads TGCAGCGTTGCGGGACTATACACCGGGGAGCTGTTTTTT. Amino acid sequence: CSVAGLYTGELFF.

The CDR3 coding sequence is TGTGCCAGCAGTGAGGCGGGGGCGAGCACAGATACGCAGTATTTT. Translation: CASSEAGASTDTQYF. The chain employs TRBV25-1 and TRBJ2-3; D might be TRBD2 (7 bases). CDR1 is MGHDK, CDR2 SYGVNS, per germline. The CDR3 is 15 residues long. Trimming pared 3 bases from V and 0 bases from J, leaving 10 bases between.

The V call is TRBV29-1, the J call TRBJ2-6, with a tentative D call TRBD1 (6 bases). This CDR3 has 16 residues. Germline CDR1 is SQVTM and CDR2 is ANQGSEA. The V gene lost 7 bases and the J gene lost 2 bases, with 18 bases spanning the gap. The CDR3 loop is CSAALTAGAGANVLTF. CDR3 bases: TGCAGCGCAGCGTTGACGGCAGGGGCTGGGGCCAACGTCCTGACTTTC.

The V and J genes are TRBV10-1 and TRBJ1-4; tentatively, D is TRBD1 (6 bases). Germline CDR1 WNHNN, CDR2 SYGVQD (reference sequence). The V and J ends lost 8 bases and 5 bases respectively, with 12 bases between them. The CDR3 sequence is 13 residues long. The CDR3 protein is CASRDTQNEKLFF. CDR3 DNA sequence: TGCGCCAGCCGGGACACACAAAATGAAAAACTGTTTTTT.

V usage is TRBV6-5 and J usage is TRBJ2-3; TRBD1 aligns across 8 bases. CDR3 length equals 15 residues. The germline CDR1 and CDR2 sequences are MNHEY and SVGAGI. V gave up 5 bases and J gave up 5 bases; unmatched junction bases: 9. CDR3 sequence reads: CASSPRTGTLDTQYF. CDR3 nucleotides: TGTGCCAGCAGTCCTCGGACAGGGACTTTAGATACGCAGTATTTT.

This clone was observed a single time. The rearrangement links TRBV28 to TRBJ1-2; D unresolved. This CDR3 has 14 residues. Germline-derived CDR1 and CDR2 are MDHEN and SYDVKM. The V end lost 6 bases, the J end lost 1 base, and 12 bases lay between the germline ends. The CDR3 DNA follows: TGTGCCAGCAGCCGATACGGGAGTAACTATGGCTACACCTTC. Amino acids: CASSRYGSNYGYTF.

The chain employs TRBV30 and TRBJ1-2; 8 nucleotides line up with TRBD1. The CDR3 loop spans 14 amino acids. The germline gives CDR1 GTSNPN, CDR2 SVGIG (reference sequence). With V trimmed by 4 bases and J by 6 bases, 10 bases remained unmatched. In DNA, the CDR3 is TGTGCCTGGAACCAGGGGGCCCACGACCATGGCTACACCTTC. Translating gives CAWNQGAHDHGYTF.

This clone was seen a single time. CDR3 coding DNA: TGTGCCAGCAGTTACTCCGGGACAGCAAACACTGAAGCTTTCTTT. Translating it yields CASSYSGTANTEAFF. The gene calls are TRBV6-5 and TRBJ1-1; 7 bases match TRBD1. Germline V gives CDR1 MNHEY, CDR2 SVGAGI. The CDR3 contains 15 residues. V gave up 0 bases and J gave up 2 bases; unmatched junction bases: 3.

This clone has a handful of counts. The chain couples TRBV13 to TRBJ1-4; 7 bases are shared with TRBD1. The CDR3 is made up of 14 amino acids. Trimming at V came to 6 bases and at J to 3 bases, leaving 4 bases not matched to a gene. CDR1 and CDR2 (germline): PRHDT, FYEKMQ (reference sequence). CDR3 sequence reads: CASRQTGANEKLFF. The CDR3 DNA reads as TGTGCCAGCAGACAAACAGGGGCTAATGAAAAACTGTTTTTT. Drawing the rest from reference TRBV13 and TRBJ1-4, the complete variable domain is AAGVIQSPRHLIKEKRETATLKCYPIPRHDTVYWYQQGPGQDPQFLISFYEKMQSDKGSIPDRFSAQQFSDYHSELNMSSLELGDSALYFCASRQTGANEKLFFGSGTQLSVL.

The chain combines TRBV11-3 with TRBJ2-5; the D is unclear. Looked up from germline, CDR1 is SGHNT and CDR2 is YENEEA. CDR3 length: 13 amino acids. The V and J ends lost 2 bases and 4 bases respectively, with 8 bases between them. CDR3 coding DNA: TGTGCCAGCAGCTTAAACGCGCGAGAGACCCAGTACTTC. Protein: CASSLNARETQYF. Together with reference TRBV11-3 and TRBJ2-5, the CDR3 gives the full variable domain: EAGVVQSPRYKIIEKKQPVAFWCNPISGHNTLYWYLQNLGQGPELLIRYENEEAVDDSQLPKDRFSAERLKGVDSTLKIQPAELGDSAVYLCASSLNARETQYFGPGTRLLVL.

This clone has a single count. At one end the junction does not follow the germline gene, possibly because of a read error. This chain joins TRBV6-7 and TRBJ1-1, with D possibly matching TRBD1 (5 bases). Being an ORF, TRBV6-7 has a function that is uncertain. This CDR3 has 15 amino acids. CDR3 DNA sequence: TGTGCCAGCAGTGACTCCCGACAGTTAGGTTCTGAAGCTTTCTTT. Protein sequence: CASSDSRQLGSEAFF.

This chain joins TRBV24-1 and TRBJ1-5; D gene ambiguous. Trimming removed 4 bases from V and 0 bases from J, with 9 bases in between. CDR3 length: 15 amino acids. Germline assignment: CDR1 KGHDR and CDR2 SFDVKD. The CDR3 DNA reads as TGTGCCACCAGTGACCAGCGAGGTAGCAATCAGCCCCAGCATTTT. Amino acid sequence: CATSDQRGSNQPQHF.

The sample holds one count of this clone. V usage is TRBV27 and J usage is TRBJ1-1; D might be TRBD1 (6 bases). Germline CDR1 reads MNHEY; CDR2 reads SMNVEV (reference sequence). The CDR3 is made up of 13 amino acids. V lost 10 bases to trimming and J lost 3 bases, with 15 bases between them. The CDR3, as DNA: TGTGCCACCTACCACAGGGAACACACTGAAGCTTTCTTT. This translates into CATYHREHTEAFF.

The chain has TRBV5-1 and TRBJ1-1, with 9 bases lining up with TRBD1. The CDR3 runs 17 residues. Trimming removed 1 base from V and 0 bases from J; junction bases left unmatched: 7. Germline V lookup: CDR1 SGHRS, CDR2 YFSETQ. The CDR3 reads CASSLLRGQGLNTEAFF. CDR3 nucleotide sequence: TGCGCCAGCAGCTTGCTGAGAGGACAGGGGCTGAACACTGAAGCTTTCTTT. The whole variable domain, filled in from reference TRBV5-1 and TRBJ1-1, reads KAGVTQTPRYLIKTRGQQVTLSCSPISGHRSVSWYQQTPGQGLQFLFEYFSETQRNKGNFPGRFSGRQFSNSRSEMNVSTLELGDSALYLCASSLLRGQGLNTEAFFGQGTRLTVV.

The CDR3 sequence: CASSLVRTSGSRLLYNEQFF. DNA of the CDR3: TGTGCCAGCAGCTTAGTCCGGACTAGCGGGAGTCGGCTACTTTACAATGAGCAGTTCTTC. The gene calls are TRBV7-8 and TRBJ2-1, with 13 nucleotides matching TRBD2. Per the germline V gene, CDR1 is SGHVS and CDR2 is FQNEAQ. The CDR3 runs 20 residues. With 1 base clipped from V and 4 bases from J, the junction kept 13 bases outside the gene matches.

The rearrangement links TRBV19 to TRBJ2-1; 7 bases line up with TRBD1. The CDR3 sequence is 15 residues long. V dropped 7 bases and J dropped 5; count of bases not matched to a gene: 11. CDR1 LNHDA and CDR2 SQIVND come from the germline V gene (reference sequence). The CDR3: CASMPGRGSHNEQFF. DNA for the CDR3: TGTGCCAGTATGCCGGGCAGGGGGTCCCACAATGAGCAGTTCTTC.

The chain recombines TRBV19 with TRBJ2-2, with 9 bases aligning to TRBD1. CDR3 length equals 15 residues. The V gene's germline CDR1 is LNHDA and CDR2 SQIVND (reference sequence). J lost 4 bases, V lost 5 bases, and 5 bases had no gene match. The CDR3 protein is CASSPTGGSTGELFF. Written as DNA, the CDR3 is TGTGCCAGTAGTCCTACAGGGGGCTCCACCGGGGAGCTGTTTTTT.